The following is a T cell receptor (beta chain) sequence with its context. Its cognate antigen is unknown. Per germline, CDR1 MNHEY and CDR2 SVGAGI. The V gene lost 2 bases and the J gene lost 7 bases, with 9 bases spanning the gap. The CDR3 runs 13 residues. These data come from a study of T cell responses to AZD1222 COVID-19 vaccine. Study conclusions and caveats: Spike-specific TCR breadth and depth were elevated following two AZD1222 doses. In all cases, repertoires were sampled only after the peak T cell response. In a largely white British group with more females than males, clonal diversity was possibly underestimated.

Whether given at about 4 or about 12 weeks, second doses were pooled. Using immunoSEQ multiplex PCR, the repertoire was profiled, and TCRdb retains in-frame clones only, with some absent. The sample gives about 94,000 clones, 85% of which show up once; 4.5% is in the top ten. The TCR originated in an adult who received the AZD1222 COVID-19 vaccine. The rearrangement links TRBV6-5 to TRBJ2-1, with unresolved D. This specimen consisted of peripheral blood, obtained 28 days after the second AZD1222 dose. Here the CDR3 DNA reads TGTGCCAGCAGTTACGGATTACCAAATGAGCAGTTCTTC. This sequence encodes CASSYGLPNEQFF.